The present T cell receptor beta chain was sequenced within a study of early T cells in non-severe SARS-CoV-2 infection. Points from the study as a whole: Lookups in VDJdb leaned toward anti-spike CD8 responses and missed private and CD4 specificities.

This clonotype was observed a handful of times. Its antigen is still unknown. Attachment of unique molecular identifiers was made to individual cDNA molecules. TCRdb re-called the 5' RACE reads with MiXCR, one entry per CDR3 protein. Of over 50,000 distinct CDR3 sequences detected, roughly 12% appear once; the ten largest clones hold about 3%. Unmatched junction bases numbered 5, after V lost 6 bases and J lost 0 bases. The length of the CDR3 is 14 residues. The chain couples TRBV12-3 or TRBV12-4 to TRBJ2-7; 7 bases fit TRBD1. The sample was whole blood. The TCR comes from an adult who was a healthcare worker with PCR-confirmed SARS-CoV-2 infection or an uninfected control (not recorded which). CDR3 sequence reads: CASSRTGLSYEQYF. The CDR3 DNA is TGTGCCAGCAGCCGGACAGGTCTCTCCTACGAGCAGTACTTC.